These T cell receptor beta chains were read from a single sample in a study of shared clonotypes between healthy human individuals. Repertoires were generated with immunoSEQ multiplex PCR, while TCRdb's copy carries only in-frame clones and drops some. The sample has about 2.4 million clones, approximately 93% seen once; the top ten hold 0.36%. The sample consisted of naive CD4+ T cells from PBMCs. The receptors stem from a young man in good health. Some clones in this sample may be carry-over from other donors' samples. Each CDR3 is given with its conserved first and last residue. A D gene is named only where the DNA matches it firmly.

V gene,D gene,J gene,CDR3 protein,CDR3 DNA
TRBV2,.,TRBJ2-7,CASKGTVTYEQYF,TGTGCCAGCAAAGGGACCGTAACCTACGAGCAGTACTTC
TRBV29-1,TRBD1,TRBJ1-1,CSAHRQGGWANTEAFF,TGCAGCGCCCACCGGCAGGGGGGTTGGGCGAACACTGAAGCTTTCTTT
TRBV7-2,TRBD1,TRBJ2-7,CASSKQGNEQYF,TGTGCCAGCAGCAAACAGGGGAACGAGCAGTACTTC
TRBV7-9,TRBD2,TRBJ2-1,CASSSGLAIYNEQFF,TGTGCCAGCAGCTCTGGACTAGCGATTTACAATGAGCAGTTCTTC
TRBV9,TRBD2,TRBJ2-7,CASSVPGLAASYEQYF,TGTGCCAGCAGCGTACCGGGACTAGCGGCCTCCTACGAGCAGTACTTC
TRBV10-2,TRBD2,TRBJ2-7,CASSTGLAGTYEQYF,TGCGCCAGCAGTACGGGACTAGCGGGGACTTACGAGCAGTACTTC
TRBV9,.,TRBJ2-1,CASSGGSSSYNEQFF,TGTGCCAGCAGCGGCGGCAGCAGCTCCTACAATGAGCAGTTCTTC
TRBV7-9,.,TRBJ2-5,CASSLILGGGETQYF,TGTGCCAGCAGCTTAATCCTAGGGGGGGGAGAGACCCAGTACTTC
TRBV2,.,TRBJ1-1,CASSENTEAFF,TGTGCCAGCAGTGAAAATACTGAAGCTTTCTTT
TRBV5-1,.,TRBJ1-1,CASSLVVVQGTEAFF,TGCGCCAGCAGCTTGGTTGTGGTGCAGGGCACTGAAGCTTTCTTT
TRBV7-3,TRBD2,TRBJ2-1,CASSSSGRGTIEQFF,TGTGCCAGCAGCTCTAGCGGGAGGGGGACAATTGAGCAGTTCTTC
TRBV4-2,.,TRBJ2-1,CASSQEGTWFF,TGTGCCAGCAGCCAAGAGGGAACATGGTTCTTC
TRBV9,.,TRBJ2-5,CASSVGGPLQETQYF,TGTGCCAGCAGCGTAGGCGGGCCCTTGCAAGAGACCCAGTACTTC
TRBV27,TRBD2,TRBJ2-7,CARRVAGPLEQYF,TGTGCCAGAAGGGTAGCGGGACCCCTCGAGCAGTACTTC
TRBV11-2,.,TRBJ1-3,CASSQAGGSGNTIYF,TGTGCCAGCAGCCAAGCGGGAGGGTCGGGAAACACCATATATTTT
TRBV9,TRBD1,TRBJ1-4,CASSQTGQGNEKLFF,TGTGCCAGCAGCCAAACGGGACAGGGAAATGAAAAACTGTTTTTT
TRBV5-6,TRBD2,TRBJ2-1,CASSSIAGVSYNEQFF,TGTGCCAGCAGCTCTATAGCGGGAGTGTCCTACAATGAGCAGTTCTTC
TRBV2,TRBD1,TRBJ2-2,CASKLSEGAVGELFF,TGTGCCAGCAAACTCAGTGAGGGGGCAGTCGGGGAGCTGTTTTTT
TRBV9,.,TRBJ2-2,CANGFRGRRAGELFF,TGTGCCAACGGATTCAGGGGGAGGAGAGCCGGGGAGCTGTTTTTT
TRBV5-1,TRBD1,TRBJ1-4,CASSWGQTATNEKLFF,TGCGCCAGCAGCTGGGGACAGACTGCAACTAATGAAAAACTGTTTTTT
TRBV27,.,TRBJ1-2,CASSQRSKGFAYGYTF,TGTGCCAGCAGCCAAAGAAGCAAGGGCTTCGCTTATGGCTACACCTTC
TRBV5-1,.,TRBJ2-3,CASSHRTDTQYF,TGCGCCAGCAGCCACAGGACAGATACGCAGTATTTT
TRBV28,.,TRBJ1-2,CASSLSGGNYGYTF,TGTGCCAGCAGTTTATCCGGGGGCAACTATGGCTACACCTTC
TRBV7-9,.,TRBJ2-7,CASSLGTTAHEQYF,TGTGCCAGCAGCTTAGGGACCACCGCCCACGAGCAGTACTTC
TRBV6-6,.,TRBJ2-5,CASSYNGQETQYF,TGTGCCAGCAGTTACAACGGGCAGGAGACCCAGTACTTC
TRBV19,TRBD1,TRBJ2-5,CASSRQGADETQYF,TGTGCCAGTAGCCGACAGGGGGCCGATGAGACCCAGTACTTC
TRBV19,.,TRBJ2-3,CASSGANTDTQYF,TGTGCCAGTAGTGGGGCAAACACAGATACGCAGTATTTT